The 29 T cell receptor beta chains presented below share a single source sample, sequenced in a study of OX40 agonist ivuxolimab in advanced cancers. The protocol was immunoSEQ multiplex PCR, while the TCRdb copy is restricted to in-frame clones and leaves out a portion. The sample has 57,000 or so clones, around four fifths seen once; the top ten hold 3.4%. The sequenced sample was CD4+ or CD8+ T cells sorted from blood, obtained in a trial of the OX40 agonist ivuxolimab. These receptors were collected from an adult with an advanced solid tumor such as melanoma, head and neck, liver or kidney cancer.

This clone was seen only a few times. J is TRBJ2-3 and V is TRBV9; 10 nucleotides agree with TRBD2. Trimming removed 6 bases from V and 5 bases from J; junction bases left unmatched: 6. CDR1 is SGDLS, CDR2 YYNGEE, per germline. The length of the CDR3 is 14 residues. The CDR3 DNA sequence: TGTGCCAGCAATCTAGCGGGGGCGGGAGATACGCAGTATTTT. This translates into CASNLAGAGDTQYF. Looking up the rest from reference TRBV9 and TRBJ2-3 gives the full variable domain: DSGVTQTPKHLITATGQRVTLRCSPRSGDLSVYWYQQSLDQGLQFLIQYYNGEERAKGNILERFSAQQFPDLHSELNLSSLELGDSALYFCASNLAGAGDTQYFGPGTRLTVL.

The rearrangement joins TRBV6-1 to TRBJ2-7; 7 bases align to TRBD1. Germline trimming cut 5 bases from V and 2 bases from J; bases unmatched to any gene: 9. The CDR3 sequence is 15 residues long. Germline V gene data show CDR1 as MNHNS and CDR2 as SASEGT. DNA of the CDR3: TGTGCCAGCAGTCCCCTTTCCGGGACAGCCTACGAGCAGTACTTC. Translation: CASSPLSGTAYEQYF.

The V gene is TRBV5-1, the J gene TRBJ2-5; no reliable D call. The germline gives CDR1 SGHRS, CDR2 YFSETQ. Trimming shortened V by 4 bases and J by 0 bases, and 7 bases separated the two germline ends. The CDR3 loop spans 13 amino acids. The CDR3 nucleotides are TGCGCCAGCAGCCGCCCAGACCAAGAGACCCAGTACTTC. This gives the protein CASSRPDQETQYF.

V and J are TRBV2 and TRBJ1-2, with D unresolved. Trimming removed 2 bases at V and 1 base at J, with 5 bases between. CDR1 is SNHLY and CDR2 is FYNNEI in the germline V gene. The CDR3 contains 13 residues. The CDR3 DNA reads TGTGCCAGCAGTGAAAGGGTTAACTATGGCTACACCTTC. Its translation: CASSERVNYGYTF.

The J gene is TRBJ2-6, the V gene TRBV7-8; no definite D call. The germline V gene encodes CDR1 SGHVS and CDR2 FQNEAQ. The CDR3 extends over 16 amino acids. Trimming removed 0 bases from V and 3 bases from J, with 9 bases in between. The CDR3 loop is CASSLAGSFGANVLTF. CDR3 DNA: TGTGCCAGCAGCTTAGCGGGGTCGTTTGGGGCCAACGTCCTGACTTTC.

The J gene is TRBJ2-3, the V gene TRBV11-3, with 8 positions matching TRBD1. The trim removed 1 base at V and 0 bases at J, leaving 3 bases unmatched. Germline-derived CDR1 and CDR2 are SGHNT and YENEEA. This CDR3 is 16 amino acids long. CDR3 sequence (DNA): TGTGCCAGCAGCTTAGGGCGGACAGGGAGCACAGATACGCAGTATTTT. As protein: CASSLGRTGSTDTQYF.

This clone was detected only once. The rearrangement links TRBV14 to TRBJ1-5; D is uncertain. This CDR3 has 13 residues. Germline CDR1 reads SGHDN; CDR2 reads FVKESK. Trimming left V 0 bases short and J 5 bases short, with 5 bases between. Here the CDR3 reads CASSQESDQPQHF. The CDR3 DNA follows: TGTGCCAGCAGCCAAGAGTCGGATCAGCCCCAGCATTTT.

This clone was picked up one time. The gene calls are TRBV4-1 and TRBJ2-7; 16 bases are shared with TRBD2. The germline CDR1 and CDR2 sequences are MGHRA and YSYEKL. The CDR3 totals 19 residues. Trimming at V came to 1 base and at J to 0 bases, leaving 6 bases not matched to a gene. The CDR3 DNA reads as TGCGCCAGCAGCCAAGTCCCTGGGACTAGCGGGGGGGCCTCCTACGAGCAGTACTTC. It yields the protein CASSQVPGTSGGASYEQYF.

The rearrangement links TRBV2 to TRBJ2-2, with D unresolved. Trimming stripped 6 bases from V and 1 base from J, with 6 bases between. The V gene's germline CDR1 is SNHLY and CDR2 FYNNEI. The CDR3 has 13 residues. In DNA form, the CDR3 reads TGTGCCAGCAGACCTTGGAACACCGGGGAGCTGTTTTTT. Its protein product is CASRPWNTGELFF.

The chain carries TRBV9 and TRBJ2-1; TRBD2 is a possible D gene (6 bases). Germline lookup yields CDR1 SGDLS and CDR2 YYNGEE. Trimming shortened V by 1 base and J by 7 bases, and 12 bases separated the two germline ends. The CDR3 loop spans 14 amino acids. The CDR3 loop is CASSVSLRENEQFF. The CDR3 region has the DNA TGTGCCAGCAGCGTAAGCCTCCGGGAGAATGAGCAGTTCTTC.

The chain is built from TRBV6-5 and TRBJ1-2; D call uncertain. In germline, CDR1 is MNHEY, CDR2 SVGAGI. The CDR3 totals 13 residues. The V and J ends lost 6 bases and 1 base respectively, with 9 bases between them. The CDR3 region has the DNA TGTGCCAGCAGACCCGTAAATAACTATGGCTACACCTTC. It yields the protein CASRPVNNYGYTF.

V usage is TRBV19 and J usage is TRBJ2-1; TRBD2 matches at 13 bases. This CDR3 is 14 amino acids long. V lost 8 bases to trimming and J lost 5 bases; unmatched junction nucleotides: 3. The germline V gene has CDR1 LNHDA and CDR2 SQIVND (reference sequence). The CDR3: CASALAGGDNEQFF. The DNA for the CDR3 is TGTGCCAGTGCACTAGCGGGGGGGGACAATGAGCAGTTCTTC. The entire variable domain, with the rest obtained from reference TRBV19 and TRBJ2-1, is as follows: DGGITQSPKYLFRKEGQNVTLSCEQNLNHDAMYWYRQDPGQGLRLIYYSQIVNDFQKGDIAEGYSVSREKKESFPLTVTSAQKNPTAFYLCASALAGGDNEQFFGPGTRLTVL.

Judged by abundance, this clone is medium-sized. The chain joins TRBV6-9 to TRBJ2-7, with D hard to call. This CDR3 is 13 amino acids long. The V gene's germline CDR1 is MNHGY and CDR2 SVAAGI. Trimming removed 7 bases from V and 9 bases from J, with 19 bases in between. In DNA form, the CDR3 reads TGTGCCAGCAACCAGACCCCTGCTTGTGGGCAGTACTTC. Its protein is CASNQTPACGQYF.

This clone was recorded only once. This CDR3 reads CASSLGGLVQETQYF. DNA of the CDR3: TGTGCCAGCAGCTTGGGTGGACTGGTCCAAGAGACCCAGTACTTC. The chain has TRBV5-8 and TRBJ2-5; D is perhaps TRBD2 (5 bases). With 0 bases removed from V and 1 base from J, the gap between germline ends came to 10 bases. CDR1 SGHTS and CDR2 YDEGEE come from the germline V gene. The CDR3 length is 15 residues. The complete variable domain, with remaining parts taken from reference TRBV5-8 and TRBJ2-5, reads EAGVTQSPTHLIKTRGQQATLRCSPISGHTSVYWYQQALGLGLQFLLWYDEGEERNRGNFPPRFSGRQFPNYSSELNVNALELEDSALYLCASSLGGLVQETQYFGPGTRLLVL.

This chain links TRBV5-1 with TRBJ2-5; TRBD2 matches 11 bases. The J segment lost 5 bases and the V segment lost 0 bases, leaving 9 bases of the junction unmatched. The V gene's germline CDR1 is SGHRS and CDR2 YFSETQ. The CDR3 loop spans 17 amino acids. CDR3 residues: CASSLGQGLAAWETQYF. The CDR3 nucleotides are TGCGCCAGCAGCTTGGGACAGGGACTAGCGGCGTGGGAGACCCAGTACTTC.

The V and J genes are TRBV5-1 and TRBJ1-4, with D tentatively TRBD1 (5 bases). Deletions cut 2 bases from V and 12 bases from J, with 23 bases between. CDR1 SGHRS and CDR2 YFSETQ come from the germline V gene. The CDR3 loop spans 16 amino acids. Written as DNA, the CDR3 is TGCGCCAGCAGCTTCGGGACGCTTCTGGGGGATGAGGAACTGTTTTTT. This sequence encodes CASSFGTLLGDEELFF.

The rearrangement joins TRBV28 to TRBJ2-3; perhaps TRBD1 as D (6 bases). V lost 3 bases to trimming and J lost 3 bases, with 16 bases between them. The CDR3 has 16 amino acids. From germline, CDR1 is MDHEN and CDR2 SYDVKM. CDR3 region: CASSLSGTPGTDTQYF. CDR3 DNA: TGTGCCAGCAGTTTGTCGGGGACACCGGGTACAGATACGCAGTATTTT.

The V and J genes are TRBV18 and TRBJ1-1; TRBD1 might be the D (6 bases). Germline values: CDR1 KGHSH, CDR2 LQKENI. Trimming took 2 bases from V and 2 from J, leaving 12 bases between them. The CDR3 loop spans 15 amino acids. The CDR3 region has the DNA TGTGCCAGCTCACCAGCTAGGACAGTCAACACTGAAGCTTTCTTT. This sequence encodes CASSPARTVNTEAFF.

V usage is TRBV28 and J usage is TRBJ2-1, with 8 positions matching TRBD1. CDR3 length equals 15 residues. Germline V CDR1 and CDR2: MDHEN, SYDVKM. V trimming: 6 bases; J trimming: 9 bases; junction bases outside the gene matches: 13. The CDR3 is CASSQGAVRGGEQFF. CDR3 DNA: TGTGCCAGCAGCCAGGGGGCGGTTCGAGGCGGTGAGCAGTTCTTC. The full variable domain, its missing parts supplied by reference TRBV28 and TRBJ2-1, is DVKVTQSSRYLVKRTGEKVFLECVQDMDHENMFWYRQDPGLGLRLIYFSYDVKMKEKGDIPEGYSVSREKKERFSLILESASTNQTSMYLCASSQGAVRGGEQFFGPGTRLTVL.

The V and J genes are TRBV19 and TRBJ1-2; D uncertain. Germline V gene lookup returns CDR1 LNHDA and CDR2 SQIVND (reference sequence). Trimming removed 0 bases from V and 8 bases from J, with 16 bases in between. The CDR3 consists of 15 residues. DNA of the CDR3: TGTGCCAGTAGTATAGATAGAGGGCAAGTGGAAGGCTACACCTTC. Residues: CASSIDRGQVEGYTF.

The J gene is TRBJ2-7, the V gene TRBV4-1; D is unclear. This CDR3 spans 16 amino acids. Germline CDR1 reads MGHRA; CDR2 reads YSYEKL. Deletions cut 0 bases from V and 3 bases from J, with 15 bases between. In DNA, the CDR3 is TGCGCCAGCAGCCAAGATATTGGAGCAGATAACTACGAGCAGTACTTC. This encodes CASSQDIGADNYEQYF.

The chain joins TRBV5-3 to TRBJ2-5, with a possible D match to TRBD2 (6 bases). TRBV5-3 is noted as an ORF with a role that remains uncertain. This CDR3 has 19 amino acids. Trimming removed 1 base at V and 5 bases at J, with 27 bases between. This chain's CDR3 is CARSLRWTPTRGVSETQYF. In DNA form, the CDR3 reads TGTGCCAGAAGCTTGCGTTGGACCCCGACTAGAGGTGTCTCCGAGACCCAGTACTTC.

As regards this clone: At one end the junction does not follow the germline gene, possibly because of a read error. The chain carries TRBV7-3 and TRBJ1-2; D is unresolved. Germline values: CDR1 SGHTA, CDR2 FQGTGA. The CDR3 runs 12 residues. For the CDR3, the DNA is TGTGCCAGCAGCCCCGGTTACCTAGTTTCAGCCTTC. Encoded protein: CASSPGYLVSAF.

The gene calls are TRBV4-2 and TRBJ2-1; D may match TRBD1 or TRBD2 (5 bases each). V was clipped by 2 bases and J by 10 bases, with 9 bases between them. Germline lookup yields CDR1 LGHNA and CDR2 YNFKEQ. CDR3 length equals 12 residues. Written as DNA, the CDR3 is TGTGCCAGCAGCCAACTTGAGGGGGAGCAGTTCTTC. It yields the protein CASSQLEGEQFF.

The chain links TRBV5-1 to TRBJ1-1, with 8 positions matching TRBD1. This CDR3 is 14 amino acids long. CDR1 SGHRS and CDR2 YFSETQ come from the germline V gene. V dropped 2 bases and J dropped 1; count of bases not matched to a gene: 1. As DNA, the CDR3 is TGCGCCAGCAGCTTTGGACAGGGGAACACTGAAGCTTTCTTT. Translation gives CASSFGQGNTEAFF.

The chain joins TRBV9 to TRBJ2-3, with D possibly being TRBD1 or TRBD2 (5 bases each). V was clipped by 3 bases and J by 1 base, with 9 bases between them. The CDR3 loop spans 14 amino acids. Germline CDR1 SGDLS, CDR2 YYNGEE. CDR3 in amino acids: CASSALGGTDTQYF. For the CDR3, the DNA is TGTGCCAGCAGCGCCCTGGGGGGCACAGATACGCAGTATTTT.

J is TRBJ1-1 and V is TRBV6-6; TRBD1 might be the D (6 bases). The CDR3 sequence is 16 residues long. The V gene's germline CDR1 is MNHNY and CDR2 SVGAGI (reference sequence). Trimming took off 6 bases at V and 0 bases at J, with 17 bases between the two ends. The CDR3 DNA is TGTGCCAGCAGCTCCGAGTTTAGGGGGATGAACACTGAAGCTTTCTTT. Protein: CASSSEFRGMNTEAFF.

The V and J genes are TRBV11-3 and TRBJ2-3; D is unclear. V lost 6 bases, J lost 1 base, and 14 bases lay in between. The germline V gene encodes CDR1 SGHNT and CDR2 YENEEA. CDR3 length: 15 amino acids. The CDR3 spells CASRPTSGGTDTQYF. As DNA, the CDR3 is TGTGCCAGCAGGCCGACCTCTGGGGGCACAGATACGCAGTATTTT.

CDR3 DNA: TGTGCCAGCAGTGAAGACCCCCCGGGACTAGCGGGGGGCGGAGAGACCCAGTACTTC. It codes for CASSEDPPGLAGGGETQYF. This chain uses TRBV6-1 with TRBJ2-5, with 15 positions matching TRBD2. Looked up from germline, CDR1 is MNHNS and CDR2 is SASEGT. After removal of 1 base from V and 4 bases from J, the junction contained 10 bases not matched to a gene. This CDR3 region has 19 residues.